These 26 T cell receptor beta chains originate from one sample sequenced in a study of PD-1 blockade in classical Hodgkin lymphoma. All the patients suffered relapse after autologous stem cell transplantation, and brentuximab vedotin exposure differed. Using immunoSEQ multiplex PCR, the repertoire was profiled, and TCRdb retains in-frame clones only, with some absent. The table lists some 100,000 clones, 80% to 90% of them singletons. The source material was peripheral blood mononuclear cells (PBMCs), sampled before the second cycle of nivolumab. These receptors came from a human donor with classical Hodgkin lymphoma.

This rearrangement joins TRBV14 to TRBJ2-3; D may correspond to TRBD1 or TRBD2 (5 bases each). V was shortened by 3 bases and J by 2 bases, with 15 bases between the two germline ends. The germline V gene has CDR1 SGHDN and CDR2 FVKESK. CDR3 size: 16 residues. In DNA form, the CDR3 reads TGTGCCAGCAGCCAGCGGGTAGGGGTTAACACAGATACGCAGTATTTT. Translation: CASSQRVGVNTDTQYF.

This clone has just a few counts. This chain links TRBV6-5 with TRBJ1-2, with TRBD1 matching 7 bases. V lost 0 bases, J lost 8 bases, and 12 bases stayed unmatched. The CDR3 is 16 residues long. Germline V lookup: CDR1 MNHEY, CDR2 SVGAGI. The CDR3: CASSYSGVEGAKGYTF. The CDR3 nucleotides read TGTGCCAGCAGTTACTCGGGGGTAGAGGGGGCAAAGGGCTACACCTTC.

The chain employs TRBV9 and TRBJ2-2; D ambiguous. The CDR3 is 15 residues long. The germline CDR1 and CDR2 sequences are SGDLS and YYNGEE. Trimming removed 3 bases from V and 7 bases from J, with 16 bases in between. The CDR3 reads CASSAPTSYGGELFF. CDR3 nucleotide sequence: TGTGCCAGCAGCGCCCCGACTTCCTACGGCGGGGAGCTGTTTTTT.

CDR3 residues: CASSNRIAINSPLHF. In nucleotides, the CDR3 is TGTGCCAGTAGTAACAGGATTGCCATTAATTCACCCCTCCACTTT. The V call is TRBV19, the J call TRBJ1-6, with a weak D call TRBD1 (5 bases). Trimming removed 4 bases from V and 6 bases from J, with 13 bases in between. The CDR3 extends over 15 amino acids. From germline, CDR1 is LNHDA and CDR2 SQIVND (reference sequence). Using reference TRBV19 and TRBJ1-6 for the parts outside the CDR3, the full variable domain is DGGITQSPKYLFRKEGQNVTLSCEQNLNHDAMYWYRQDPGQGLRLIYYSQIVNDFQKGDIAEGYSVSREKKESFPLTVTSAQKNPTAFYLCASSNRIAINSPLHFGNGTRLTVT.

This chain uses TRBV29-1 with TRBJ2-1; 16 nucleotides align to TRBD2. After removal of 6 bases from V and 13 bases from J, the junction contained 15 bases not matched to a gene. This CDR3 has 16 residues. Germline CDR1 is SQVTM and CDR2 is ANQGSEA. CDR3 amino acids: CSVTGLAGGSSLFQFF. The DNA for the CDR3 is TGCAGCGTAACGGGACTAGCGGGGGGGTCGTCCTTGTTTCAGTTCTTC.

This rearrangement joins TRBV6-5 to TRBJ1-2; D is possibly TRBD1 (5 bases). V was cut by 5 bases and J by 7 bases, with 14 bases left in between. CDR1 MNHEY and CDR2 SVGAGI come from the germline V gene. The CDR3 covers 13 residues. DNA for the CDR3: TGTGCCAGCAGTGTCAACCAGGGATTTGGCTACACCTTC. It encodes CASSVNQGFGYTF.

This chain uses TRBV7-9 with TRBJ1-1; D gene unclear. The CDR3 contains 14 residues. The germline V gene has CDR1 SEHNR and CDR2 FQNEAQ (reference sequence). V was trimmed by 3 bases and J by 7 bases, leaving 15 bases between them. The CDR3 sequence is CASSFSTAVFEAFF. CDR3 coding DNA: TGTGCCAGCAGCTTCTCGACGGCGGTGTTTGAAGCTTTCTTT.

To note about this clone: This CDR3 is also generated by other DNA sequences in the sample. The J gene is TRBJ2-7, the V gene TRBV28; D could derive from TRBD1 or TRBD2 (5 bases each). The length of the CDR3 is 11 residues. The germline V gene has CDR1 MDHEN and CDR2 SYDVKM. V shed 6 bases and J shed 3 bases, with 6 bases lying between them. Here the CDR3 DNA reads TGTGCCAGCAGGGGGGTCTACGAGCAGTACTTC. Its protein is CASRGVYEQYF.

V and J are TRBV6-1 and TRBJ2-7; the D is unclear. The CDR3 consists of 14 residues. Trimming cost V 3 bases and J 0 bases, with 9 bases left between them. Germline CDR1 is MNHNS and CDR2 is SASEGT. The CDR3: CASSDRSFSYEQYF. For the CDR3, the DNA is TGTGCCAGCAGTGATCGGAGCTTCTCCTACGAGCAGTACTTC.

In DNA form, the CDR3 reads TGTGCCAGCAGGGCCTGGGAGCAGAACACCGGGGAGCTGTTTTTT. Protein sequence: CASRAWEQNTGELFF. The chain employs TRBV13 and TRBJ2-2; a possible D gene is TRBD2 (5 bases). Trimming stripped 6 bases from V and 1 base from J, with 12 bases between. This CDR3 has 15 residues. Germline CDR1 and CDR2: PRHDT and FYEKMQ (reference sequence). The complete variable domain, with remaining parts taken from reference TRBV13 and TRBJ2-2, reads AAGVIQSPRHLIKEKRETATLKCYPIPRHDTVYWYQQGPGQDPQFLISFYEKMQSDKGSIPDRFSAQQFSDYHSELNMSSLELGDSALYFCASRAWEQNTGELFFGEGSRLTVL.

V is TRBV5-1 and J is TRBJ1-2; D remains ambiguous. V was shortened by 0 bases and J by 5 bases, with 8 bases between the two germline ends. The CDR3 consists of 13 residues. CDR1 and CDR2 (germline): SGHRS, YFSETQ. This chain's CDR3 is CASSLEGRYGYTF. The CDR3 DNA sequence: TGCGCCAGCAGCTTGGAGGGTCGTTATGGCTACACCTTC.

The CDR3 spells CARNFSELPVDGKGANYGYTF. The DNA of the CDR3 is TGCGCCAGGAATTTTTCAGAACTTCCGGTAGACGGAAAGGGGGCCAACTATGGCTACACCTTC. The genes are TRBV23-1 and TRBJ1-2; 7 nucleotides agree with TRBD1. TRBV23-1 is an open reading frame whose function is uncertain. The CDR3 is 21 amino acids. V shed 9 bases, J shed 2 bases, and the junction held 30 bases outside the gene matches.

The chain couples TRBV19 to TRBJ1-5; the D is unclear. V dropped 5 bases and J dropped 5 bases, with 7 bases sitting between them. CDR3 size: 12 residues. Germline lookup yields CDR1 LNHDA and CDR2 SQIVND (reference sequence). CDR3 coding DNA: TGTGCCAGTAGTGCAACCTATCAGCCCCAGCATTTT. This codes for CASSATYQPQHF.

The chain recombines TRBV11-3 with TRBJ2-1; a weak D match, TRBD1 (6 bases). Germline V gene data show CDR1 as SGHNT and CDR2 as YENEEA. V was pared by 5 bases and J by 6 bases, with 17 bases between. CDR3 length: 15 residues. CDR3: CASSRRDNGLNEQFF. As DNA, the CDR3 is TGTGCCAGCAGCCGTCGGGACAACGGACTCAATGAGCAGTTCTTC. Filled out from reference TRBV11-3 and TRBJ2-1, the complete variable domain reads EAGVVQSPRYKIIEKKQPVAFWCNPISGHNTLYWYLQNLGQGPELLIRYENEEAVDDSQLPKDRFSAERLKGVDSTLKIQPAELGDSAVYLCASSRRDNGLNEQFFGPGTRLTVL.

This clone came up once. V usage is TRBV28 and J usage is TRBJ2-3; D gene ambiguous. V was clipped by 3 bases and J by 4 bases, with 8 bases between them. The CDR3 has 13 amino acids. Germline-derived CDR1 and CDR2 are MDHEN and SYDVKM. The CDR3 protein is CASSFPGPDTQYF. The CDR3 DNA reads as TGTGCCAGCAGTTTTCCCGGCCCAGATACGCAGTATTTT.

This chain links TRBV18 with TRBJ2-1; the D gene could be TRBD1 or TRBD2 (5 bases each). Looked up from germline, CDR1 is KGHSH and CDR2 is LQKENI. V lost 1 base to trimming and J lost 2 bases, with 9 bases between them. The CDR3 is made up of 15 amino acids. This CDR3 is CASSPLPGPYNEQFF. The CDR3 DNA follows: TGTGCCAGCTCACCACTCCCGGGGCCCTACAATGAGCAGTTCTTC.

J is TRBJ1-3 and V is TRBV5-5; D perhaps matches TRBD1 (5 bases). V was clipped by 4 bases and J by 0 bases, with 11 bases between them. Looked up from germline, CDR1 is SGHKS and CDR2 is YYEKEE (reference sequence). The CDR3 is 15 residues long. The CDR3 region is CASSRSGNSGNTIYF. DNA of the CDR3: TGTGCCAGCAGCCGCTCAGGGAACTCTGGAAACACCATATATTTT.

J is TRBJ2-2 and V is TRBV29-1; D unresolved. The CDR3 contains 12 residues. The V end was cut by 4 bases, the J end by 5 bases, with 8 bases between. Germline values: CDR1 SQVTM, CDR2 ANQGSEA. This CDR3 is CSVGAATGELFF. CDR3 in DNA: TGCAGCGTTGGGGCAGCTACCGGGGAGCTGTTTTTT.

This chain links TRBV5-1 with TRBJ2-7; 7 bases fit TRBD1. This CDR3 comprises 15 residues. J was trimmed by 2 bases and V by 4 bases; bases with no gene match: 9. Germline CDR1 is SGHRS and CDR2 is YFSETQ. CDR3 region: CASSLGTQGTYEQYF. The CDR3 region has the DNA TGCGCCAGCAGCCTTGGTACACAGGGGACCTACGAGCAGTACTTC.

The V gene is TRBV23-1, the J gene TRBJ1-3; TRBD1 is a possible D gene (5 bases). TRBV23-1 is flagged as an ORF with uncertain function. CDR3 length: 17 amino acids. With 5 bases removed from V and 2 bases from J, the gap between germline ends came to 19 bases. This CDR3 is CASSEPPGILPGNTIYF. The CDR3 DNA follows: TGCGCCAGCAGTGAACCTCCAGGGATCCTCCCTGGAAACACCATATATTTT.

This clone was detected once. The chain is built from TRBV11-2 and TRBJ1-5; unclear D gene. V was clipped by 6 bases and J by 1 base, with 10 bases between them. Germline V CDR1 and CDR2: SGHAT, FQNNGV. The CDR3 covers 14 residues. DNA of the CDR3: TGTGCCAGCAGAACTACCATGAGCAATCAGCCCCAGCATTTT. It translates to CASRTTMSNQPQHF.

The rearrangement joins TRBV6-5 to TRBJ1-1; the D gene is possibly TRBD1 (5 bases). CDR1 is MNHEY and CDR2 is SVGAGI in the germline V gene. Trimming stripped 4 bases from V and 5 bases from J, with 11 bases between. The CDR3 is 13 residues long. The CDR3 protein is CASSFRDGTEAFF. The CDR3, as DNA: TGTGCCAGCAGTTTCAGGGACGGTACTGAAGCTTTCTTT.

CDR3 bases: TGTGCCAGCAGCCCCCCTAGCGGGGGAGAGACCGGGGAGCTGTTTTTT. Translation: CASSPPSGGETGELFF. V is TRBV11-2 and J is TRBJ2-2, with 10 bases matching TRBD2. Trimming removed 5 bases from V and 5 bases from J; junction bases left unmatched: 8. Germline CDR1 reads SGHAT; CDR2 reads FQNNGV. The CDR3 sequence is 16 residues long.

The chain joins TRBV6-6 to TRBJ2-5, with D perhaps TRBD1 (5 bases). CDR1 and CDR2 (germline): MNHNY, SVGAGI (reference sequence). The V end lost 4 bases, the J end lost 5 bases, and 11 bases lay between the germline ends. The CDR3 covers 13 residues. DNA for the CDR3: TGTGCCAGCAGTTGGCAGGGTCGGGAGACCCAGTACTTC. Encoded protein: CASSWQGRETQYF.

This clone was seen once. The chain is built from TRBV19 and TRBJ1-5; weak D call: TRBD1 (5 bases). CDR3 length equals 16 residues. With 4 bases removed from V and 7 bases from J, the gap between germline ends came to 20 bases. In germline, CDR1 is LNHDA, CDR2 SQIVND (reference sequence). CDR3 sequence reads: CASSNRDGGKGQPQHF. CDR3 nucleotide sequence: TGTGCCAGTAGTAACCGGGACGGGGGTAAGGGGCAGCCCCAGCATTTT.

The V gene is TRBV7-9, the J gene TRBJ2-3, with 11 nucleotides matching TRBD2. Germline V CDR1 and CDR2: SEHNR, FQNEAQ (reference sequence). Germline trimming cut 5 bases from V and 6 bases from J; bases unmatched to any gene: 13. The CDR3 runs 17 residues. The CDR3 coding sequence is TGTGCCAGCAGCGCCTCACTAGCGGGGGCCTTCACGGATACGCAGTATTTT. This encodes CASSASLAGAFTDTQYF.